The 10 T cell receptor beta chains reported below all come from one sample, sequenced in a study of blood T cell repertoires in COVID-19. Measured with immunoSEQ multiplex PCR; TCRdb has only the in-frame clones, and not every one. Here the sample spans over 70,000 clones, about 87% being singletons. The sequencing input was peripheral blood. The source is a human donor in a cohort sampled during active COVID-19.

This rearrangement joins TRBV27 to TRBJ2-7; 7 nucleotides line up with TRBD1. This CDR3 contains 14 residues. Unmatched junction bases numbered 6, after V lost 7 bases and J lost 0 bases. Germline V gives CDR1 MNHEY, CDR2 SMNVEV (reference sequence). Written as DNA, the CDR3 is TGTGCCAGCAAAAAGCAGGGGGACTCCTACGAGCAGTACTTC. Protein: CASKKQGDSYEQYF.

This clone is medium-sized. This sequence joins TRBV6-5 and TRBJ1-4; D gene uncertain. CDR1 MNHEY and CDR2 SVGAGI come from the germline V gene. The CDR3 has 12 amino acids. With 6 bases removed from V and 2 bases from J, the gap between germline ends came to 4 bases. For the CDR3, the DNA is TGTGCCAGCAGACGGACTAATGAAAAACTGTTTTTT. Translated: CASRRTNEKLFF.

The CDR3, as DNA: TGTGCCAGCAGCTACCTAAGCGGGAGGGAGGGGGAGACCCAGTACTTC. This encodes CASSYLSGREGETQYF. The gene calls are TRBV7-9 and TRBJ2-5; TRBD2 matches 10 bases. Germline V gene sequence: CDR1 SEHNR, CDR2 FQNEAQ (reference sequence). J gave up 5 bases and V 4 bases, and 10 bases lay outside the gene matches. The CDR3 is made up of 16 amino acids.

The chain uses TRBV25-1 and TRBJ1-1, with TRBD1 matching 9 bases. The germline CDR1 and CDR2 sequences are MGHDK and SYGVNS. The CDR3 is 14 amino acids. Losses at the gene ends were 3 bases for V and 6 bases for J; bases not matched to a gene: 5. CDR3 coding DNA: TGTGCCAGCAGTGATGACAGGGGGAGGTCTGAAGCTTTCTTT. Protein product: CASSDDRGRSEAFF.

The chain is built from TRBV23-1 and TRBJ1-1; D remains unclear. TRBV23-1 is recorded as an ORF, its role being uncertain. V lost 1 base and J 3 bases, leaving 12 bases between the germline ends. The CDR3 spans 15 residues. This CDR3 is CASSQFEGGDTEAFF. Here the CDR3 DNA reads TGCGCCAGCAGTCAATTTGAGGGAGGCGACACTGAAGCTTTCTTT.

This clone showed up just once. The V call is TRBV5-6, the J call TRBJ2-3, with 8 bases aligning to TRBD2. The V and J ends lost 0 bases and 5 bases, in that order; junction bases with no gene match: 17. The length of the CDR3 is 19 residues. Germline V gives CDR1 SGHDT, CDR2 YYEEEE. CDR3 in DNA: TGTGCCAGCAGCTTGGCCTCGGGTCGGGAGGGCCCTCTAGGAGATACGCAGTATTTT. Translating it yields CASSLASGREGPLGDTQYF.

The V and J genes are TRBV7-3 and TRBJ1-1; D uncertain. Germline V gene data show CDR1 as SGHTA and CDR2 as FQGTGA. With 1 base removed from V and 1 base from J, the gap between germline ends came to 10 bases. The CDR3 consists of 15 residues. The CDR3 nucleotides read TGTGCCAGCAGCTTAATAGGCGGCGGGAACACTGAAGCTTTCTTT. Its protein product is CASSLIGGGNTEAFF. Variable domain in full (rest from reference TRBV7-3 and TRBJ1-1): GAGVSQTPSNKVTEKGKYVELRCDPISGHTALYWYRQSLGQGPEFLIYFQGTGAADDSGLPNDRFFAVRPEGSVSTLKIQRTERGDSAVYLCASSLIGGGNTEAFFGQGTRLTVV.

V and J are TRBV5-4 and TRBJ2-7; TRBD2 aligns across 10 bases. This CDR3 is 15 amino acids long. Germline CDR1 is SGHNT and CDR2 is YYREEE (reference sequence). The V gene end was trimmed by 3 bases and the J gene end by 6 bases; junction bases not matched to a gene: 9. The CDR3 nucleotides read TGTGCCAGCAGCTCCCCACGAGCGGGAGGGGGCGAGCAGTACTTC. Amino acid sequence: CASSSPRAGGGEQYF.

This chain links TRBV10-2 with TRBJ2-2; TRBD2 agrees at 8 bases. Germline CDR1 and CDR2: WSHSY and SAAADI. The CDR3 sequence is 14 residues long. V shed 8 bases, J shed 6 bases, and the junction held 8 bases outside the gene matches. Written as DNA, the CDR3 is TGCGCCAGCTCGGGGGGGGAGAGGGCCGGGGAGCTGTTTTTT. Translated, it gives CASSGGERAGELFF.

CDR3 loop: CASSSRFVGHPEAFF. DNA of the CDR3: TGTGCCAGCAGTTCCCGCTTCGTCGGTCATCCTGAAGCTTTCTTT. The genes are TRBV28 and TRBJ1-1; no definite D call. The ends were cut back, 4 bases at V and 6 bases at J, with 18 bases in the middle. This CDR3 has 15 amino acids. Germline V gene data show CDR1 as MDHEN and CDR2 as SYDVKM.